This entry lists 4 T cell receptor beta chains sequenced from one sample in a study of read filtering for tumor transcriptome and immune sequencing. From 300 to 400 ng of RNA, a library with molecular barcoded alpha/delta and beta/gamma adaptors was made. MiXCR was run by TCRdb on the reads, yielding one entry per CDR3 protein. Among about 86,000 distinct CDR3 sequences listed, roughly an eighth were seen once. Sample: a population of CD138-negative cells sorted from bone marrow. All receptors come from a donor aged 40 or older with multiple myeloma.

This chain connects TRBV11-1 to TRBJ2-7; D might be TRBD2 (5 bases). The CDR3 loop spans 14 amino acids. Germline-derived CDR1 and CDR2 are SGHAT and FQDESV (reference sequence). The V gene lost 3 bases and the J gene lost 4 bases, with 13 bases spanning the gap. Here the CDR3 reads CASSLAGGYYEQYF. CDR3 coding DNA: TGTGCCAGCAGCTTGGCAGGAGGTTATTACGAGCAGTACTTC.

This clonotype is termed medium-sized (0.01 to 0.1%). This chain links TRBV5-1 with TRBJ2-1, with D tentatively TRBD1 (5 bases). This CDR3 has 13 amino acids. Germline CDR1 SGHRS, CDR2 YFSETQ. Trimming shortened V by 2 bases and J by 10 bases, and 13 bases separated the two germline ends. CDR3 sequence (DNA): TGCGCCAGCAGCTTAACCTCGACAGTCGAGCAGTTCTTC. This translates into CASSLTSTVEQFF.

This clonotype was seen only a few times. The chain recombines TRBV11-3 with TRBJ2-5; 14 bases fit TRBD2. From germline, CDR1 is SGHNT and CDR2 YENEEA. V lost 5 bases, J lost 5 bases, and 13 bases stayed unmatched. This CDR3 has 18 residues. DNA for the CDR3: TGTGCCAGCAGCCGTCCGGGACTAGCGGGAGTACGGAGGGAGACCCAGTACTTC. Translation gives CASSRPGLAGVRRETQYF.

The CDR3 DNA is TGTGCCAGCAACAGGGAGGATAGCTCCTACGAGCAGTACTTC. Its translation: CASNREDSSYEQYF. The chain carries TRBV2 and TRBJ2-7, with D possibly called TRBD1 or TRBD2 (6 bases each). V dropped 7 bases and J dropped 0 bases, with 13 bases sitting between them. The length of the CDR3 is 14 residues. Looked up from germline, CDR1 is SNHLY and CDR2 is FYNNEI. Using reference TRBV2 and TRBJ2-7 for the parts outside the CDR3, the full variable domain is EPEVTQTPSHQVTQMGQEVILRCVPISNHLYFYWYRQILGQKVEFLVSFYNNEISEKSEIFDDQFSVERPDGSNFTLKIRSTKLEDSAMYFCASNREDSSYEQYFGPGTRLTVT.